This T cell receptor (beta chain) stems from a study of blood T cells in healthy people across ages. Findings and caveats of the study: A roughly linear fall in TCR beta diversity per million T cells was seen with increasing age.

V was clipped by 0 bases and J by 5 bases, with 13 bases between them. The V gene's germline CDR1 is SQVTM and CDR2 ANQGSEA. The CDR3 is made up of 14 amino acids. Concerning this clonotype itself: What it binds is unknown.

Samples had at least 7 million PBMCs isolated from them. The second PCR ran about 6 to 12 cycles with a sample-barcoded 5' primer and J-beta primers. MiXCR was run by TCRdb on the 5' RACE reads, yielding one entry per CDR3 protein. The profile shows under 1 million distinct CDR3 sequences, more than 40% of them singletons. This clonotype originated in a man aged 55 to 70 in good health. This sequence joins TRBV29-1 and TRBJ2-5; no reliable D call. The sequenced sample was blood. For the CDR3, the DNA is TGCAGCGTTGAAGAGCCAAAGGACCCGGAGACCCAGTACTTC. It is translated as CSVEEPKDPETQYF. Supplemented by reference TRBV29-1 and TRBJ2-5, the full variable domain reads SAVISQKPSRDICQRGTSLTIQCQVDSQVTMMFWYRQQPGQSLTLIATANQGSEATYESGFVIDKFPISRPNLTFSTLTVSNMSPEDSSIYLCSVEEPKDPETQYFGPGTRLLVL.